This entry lists 20 T cell receptor beta chains sequenced from one sample in a study of T cell responses to AZD1222 COVID-19 vaccine. Using immunoSEQ multiplex PCR, the repertoire was profiled, and TCRdb retains in-frame clones only, with some absent. Among some 130,000 clones, roughly 89% were seen once, and the ten largest hold roughly 6.5%. The source was peripheral blood, collected on day 0 of AZD1222 vaccination. These TCRs come from an adult in good health.

Only a few counts were recorded for this clone. The chain couples TRBV5-4 to TRBJ2-2; possibly TRBD1 or TRBD2 for D (5 bases each). The CDR3 consists of 15 residues. Germline V gene sequence: CDR1 SGHNT, CDR2 YYREEE (reference sequence). The V and J ends lost 7 bases and 1 base respectively, with 14 bases between them. CDR3 residues: CASHRGGQNTGELFF. CDR3 DNA: TGTGCCAGCCACCGGGGCGGGCAGAACACCGGGGAGCTGTTTTTT.

The J gene is TRBJ2-7, the V gene TRBV27; no definite D call. This CDR3 spans 11 amino acids. Trimming cost V 5 bases and J 3 bases, with 5 bases left between them. The germline V gene encodes CDR1 MNHEY and CDR2 SMNVEV (reference sequence). CDR3 DNA: TGTGCCAGCAGTATTGACTACGAGCAGTACTTC. Translated, it gives CASSIDYEQYF.

This chain joins TRBV10-2 and TRBJ1-1; no reliable D call. CDR1 and CDR2 from the germline V gene are WSHSY and SAAADI. This CDR3 contains 12 residues. With 5 bases removed from V and 1 base from J, the gap between germline ends came to 5 bases. This CDR3 reads CASSRQNTEAFF. CDR3 sequence (DNA): TGCGCCAGCAGTCGACAGAACACTGAAGCTTTCTTT.

This chain links TRBV20-1 with TRBJ2-5; D is undetermined. Germline assignment: CDR1 DFQATT and CDR2 SNEGSKA (reference sequence). This CDR3 comprises 11 residues. Trimming left V 5 bases short and J 0 bases short, with 4 bases between. Here the CDR3 reads CSASYQETQYF. In DNA, the CDR3 is TGCAGTGCTTCGTACCAAGAGACCCAGTACTTC.

The chain recombines TRBV5-1 with TRBJ1-4; the D gene is possibly TRBD1 (6 bases). V was clipped by 0 bases and J by 7 bases, with 13 bases between them. This CDR3 spans 15 amino acids. Germline V CDR1 and CDR2: SGHRS, YFSETQ. The CDR3 DNA is TGCGCCAGCAGCTTGGTCCCACAGGGAGGTGAAAAACTGTTTTTT. Encoded protein: CASSLVPQGGEKLFF.

The rearrangement links TRBV19 to TRBJ1-5; 7 bases map to TRBD1. The CDR3 loop spans 15 amino acids. Germline CDR1 is LNHDA and CDR2 is SQIVND (reference sequence). V gave up 4 bases and J gave up 6 bases; unmatched junction bases: 9. The CDR3 DNA follows: TGTGCCAGTAGTACCGACAGGGAGGTGAGTCAGCCCCAGCATTTT. Residues: CASSTDREVSQPQHF.

The chain links TRBV27 to TRBJ2-4, with TRBD2 as a possible D gene (6 bases). CDR1 and CDR2 from the germline V gene are MNHEY and SMNVEV (reference sequence). Trimming pared 4 bases from V and 9 bases from J, leaving 28 bases between. CDR3 length: 18 amino acids. The CDR3 region is CASSYDAVGGSRGRIQYF. CDR3 DNA: TGTGCCAGCAGTTATGATGCGGTGGGGGGTAGTCGAGGACGCATTCAGTACTTC.

This rearrangement joins TRBV7-8 to TRBJ2-6; TRBD1 matches 7 bases. Looked up from germline, CDR1 is SGHVS and CDR2 is FQNEAQ. The CDR3 loop spans 17 amino acids. V trimming: 5 bases; J trimming: 0 bases; junction bases outside the gene matches: 7. In DNA, the CDR3 is TGTGCCAGCAGCATGGGACAGAGTACCTCTGGGGCCAACGTCCTGACTTTC. Its protein product is CASSMGQSTSGANVLTF.

V usage is TRBV27 and J usage is TRBJ1-4; 8 positions match TRBD1. Looked up from germline, CDR1 is MNHEY and CDR2 is SMNVEV (reference sequence). The ends lost 5 bases at V and 8 bases at J; junction bases unmatched: 10. The CDR3 is 15 amino acids. CDR3 coding DNA: TGTGCCAGCAGTCCCCTGACAGGGGTAGGAGAAAAACTGTTTTTT. Residues: CASSPLTGVGEKLFF.

The chain employs TRBV10-2 and TRBJ1-2; D is perhaps TRBD1 (6 bases). Trimming cost V 8 bases and J 0 bases, with 10 bases left between them. Germline lookup yields CDR1 WSHSY and CDR2 SAAADI. This CDR3 contains 13 residues. Written as DNA, the CDR3 is TGCGCCAGCCAGGGGAGATCTAACTATGGCTACACCTTC. Encoded protein: CASQGRSNYGYTF.

The chain carries TRBV27 and TRBJ1-1; D possibly corresponds to TRBD1 (5 bases). The V end lost 5 bases, the J end lost 5 bases, and 18 bases lay between the germline ends. Germline values: CDR1 MNHEY, CDR2 SMNVEV (reference sequence). CDR3 length: 15 amino acids. The CDR3 spells CASSAAGDGGTEAFF. In nucleotides, the CDR3 is TGTGCCAGCAGTGCCGCCGGGGACGGGGGAACTGAAGCTTTCTTT.

The gene calls are TRBV5-1 and TRBJ2-2; perhaps TRBD2 as D (6 bases). V lost 7 bases and J 4 bases, leaving 11 bases between the germline ends. CDR1 SGHRS and CDR2 YFSETQ come from the germline V gene. This CDR3 is built from 13 residues. Written as DNA, the CDR3 is TGCGCCAGCCGCGGGACGGGCACCGGGGAGCTGTTTTTT. Amino acids: CASRGTGTGELFF.

The V and J genes are TRBV6-5 and TRBJ2-7, with TRBD1 identical over 9 bases. The CDR3 runs 13 residues. Germline loops: CDR1 MNHEY, CDR2 SVGAGI. V lost 8 bases, J lost 4 bases, and 6 bases stayed unmatched. The CDR3: CASRDRASYEQYF. The CDR3 DNA is TGTGCCAGCCGGGACAGGGCATCTTACGAGCAGTACTTC.

V is TRBV30 and J is TRBJ2-5, with TRBD2 matching 10 bases. Germline loops: CDR1 GTSNPN, CDR2 SVGIG (reference sequence). J lost 4 bases, V lost 8 bases, and 16 bases had no gene match. The CDR3 length is 16 residues. The CDR3 loop is CALERGGVLMGETQYF. CDR3 coding DNA: TGTGCCCTTGAGCGGGGGGGCGTTTTAATGGGAGAGACCCAGTACTTC.

This chain links TRBV6-5 with TRBJ1-1; TRBD1 aligns across 7 bases. V was pared by 8 bases and J by 2 bases, with 5 bases of the junction left unmatched. The length of the CDR3 is 13 residues. Germline CDR1 is MNHEY and CDR2 is SVGAGI. CDR3 in amino acids: CASRTGANTEAFF. The CDR3 nucleotides are TGTGCCAGCCGGACAGGTGCAAACACTGAAGCTTTCTTT.

Concerning this clone itself: This sample includes further DNA sequences coding for the same CDR3. This rearrangement joins TRBV3-1 (or the pseudogene TRBV3-2) to TRBJ2-2; TRBD2 aligns across 7 bases. The germline CDR1 and CDR2 sequences are LGHDT and YNNKEL (reference sequence). The V segment lost 0 bases and the J segment 2 bases; nucleotides outside the gene matches: 3. This CDR3 is 16 amino acids long. The CDR3 here is CASSQEGGTNTGELFF. The CDR3 coding sequence is TGTGCCAGCAGCCAAGAGGGAGGGACCAACACCGGGGAGCTGTTTTTT.

This clone was recorded a few times. The chain links TRBV6-5 to TRBJ1-1; 7 bases are a match to TRBD1. The V gene end was trimmed by 1 base and the J gene end by 4 bases; junction bases not matched to a gene: 9. Germline V CDR1 and CDR2: MNHEY, SVGAGI. This CDR3 region has 16 residues. The CDR3 region has the DNA TGTGCCAGCAGTTACTTTACAGGGGAAAGGGGCACTGAAGCTTTCTTT. It yields the protein CASSYFTGERGTEAFF.

This clone came up once. The V and J genes are TRBV11-2 and TRBJ2-7; TRBD2 matches at 8 bases. In germline, CDR1 is SGHAT, CDR2 FQNNGV. V shed 2 bases and J 4 bases; nucleotides not matched to a gene: 10. The length of the CDR3 is 16 residues. CDR3 amino acids: CASSLPPVAGYYEQYF. CDR3 bases: TGTGCCAGCAGCTTACCTCCAGTAGCGGGGTATTACGAGCAGTACTTC.

V and J are TRBV6-5 and TRBJ1-1, with D hard to call. Germline CDR1 is MNHEY and CDR2 is SVGAGI. V was clipped by 4 bases and J by 0 bases, with 6 bases between them. The CDR3 consists of 13 residues. The CDR3 nucleotides read TGTGCCAGCAGTTTTGCAGTGAACACTGAAGCTTTCTTT. It encodes CASSFAVNTEAFF.

The J gene is TRBJ2-5, the V gene TRBV10-3; weak D call: TRBD2 (7 bases). Germline lookup yields CDR1 ENHRY and CDR2 SYGVKD. This CDR3 region has 13 residues. Trimming stripped 11 bases from V and 5 bases from J, with 18 bases between. The DNA for the CDR3 is TGTGCCTCGATCGGGGGGCCGGGTGAGACCCAGTACTTC. It yields the protein CASIGGPGETQYF.